This T cell receptor beta chain was sequenced during a study of blood T cell repertoires in COVID-19. Study summary: COVID-19 samples collected from the United States, Italy and Spain covered acute and convalescent phases.

The length of the CDR3 is 14 residues. Germline CDR1 reads MDHEN; CDR2 reads SYDVKM. Cohort assignment relied on participant-reported clinical history. Clones were sequenced by immunoSEQ multiplex PCR, and TCRdb holds only the in-frame ones, with some missing. This table has more than 350,000 clones, nearly 90% appearing once. Material: PBMCs or T cells enriched from blood (not recorded which). The chain uses TRBV28 and TRBJ1-2; D is possibly TRBD1 (6 bases). This receptor was identified in a woman between 18 and 29 years old who had been exposed to COVID-19. CDR3 bases: TGTGCTACAGGGTCCAGCCAAACGGGGTATGGCTACACCTTC. Amino acid sequence: CATGSSQTGYGYTF.